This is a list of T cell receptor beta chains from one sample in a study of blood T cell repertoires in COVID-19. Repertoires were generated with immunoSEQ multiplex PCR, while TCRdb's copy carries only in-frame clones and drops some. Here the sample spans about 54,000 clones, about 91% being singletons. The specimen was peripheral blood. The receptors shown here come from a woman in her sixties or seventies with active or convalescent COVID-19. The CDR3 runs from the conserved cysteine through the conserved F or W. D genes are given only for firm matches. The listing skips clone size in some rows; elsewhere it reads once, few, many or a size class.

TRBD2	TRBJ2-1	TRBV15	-	CATSRDRRGTSVYNEQFF	TGTGCCACCAGCAGAGATCGAAGGGGGACTAGCGTTTACAATGAGCAGTTCTTC
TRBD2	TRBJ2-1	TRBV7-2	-	CASSLRWLAGANEQFF	TGTGCCAGCAGCCTAAGGTGGCTAGCGGGAGCCAATGAGCAGTTCTTC
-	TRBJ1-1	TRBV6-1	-	CASRQLGGTEAFF	TGTGCCAGCCGACAGTTGGGGGGGACTGAAGCTTTCTTT
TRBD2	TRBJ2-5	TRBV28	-	CASSPFTWSGGQETQYF	TGTGCCAGCAGTCCCTTCACGTGGAGCGGGGGCCAAGAGACCCAGTACTTC
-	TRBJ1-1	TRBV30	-	CAWSISDRAEAFF	TGTGCCTGGAGTATATCAGACAGAGCTGAAGCTTTCTTT
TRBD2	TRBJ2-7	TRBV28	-	CASSKVSGSYEQYF	TGTGCCAGCAGTAAGGTTAGCGGGTCCTACGAGCAGTACTTC
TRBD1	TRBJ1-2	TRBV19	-	CASSTPSIRDSYGYTF	TGTGCCAGTAGTACACCCTCCATTCGGGACAGCTATGGCTACACCTTC
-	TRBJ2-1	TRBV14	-	CASSPSGGEQFF	TGTGCCAGCAGCCCCTCCGGGGGTGAGCAGTTCTTC
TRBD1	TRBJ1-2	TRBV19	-	CASSISGTGPVGYTF	TGTGCCAGTAGTATTTCCGGGACAGGGCCAGTTGGCTACACCTTC
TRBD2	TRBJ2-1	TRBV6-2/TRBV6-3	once	CASSYASSGGAEQFF	TGTGCCAGCAGTTACGCGTCTAGCGGGGGAGCTGAGCAGTTCTTC
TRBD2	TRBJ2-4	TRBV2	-	CASSDTSGSDIQYF	TGTGCCAGCAGTGATACTAGCGGGTCCGACATTCAGTACTTC
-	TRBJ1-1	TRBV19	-	CASSVSAGQLNTEAFF	TGTGCCAGTAGTGTCTCCGCGGGGCAGCTGAACACTGAAGCTTTCTTT
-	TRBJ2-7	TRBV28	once	CASSLVRSTYEQYF	TGTGCCAGCAGTTTAGTGCGGTCTACCTACGAGCAGTACTTC
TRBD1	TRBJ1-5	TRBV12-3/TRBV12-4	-	CASRDRENQPQHF	TGTGCCAGCAGGGACAGGGAAAATCAGCCCCAGCATTTT
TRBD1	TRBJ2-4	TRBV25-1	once	CASSLTGAKNIQYF	TGTGCCAGCAGCCTGACAGGGGCCAAAAACATTCAGTACTTC
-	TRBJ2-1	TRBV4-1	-	CASSQVPYGGGSYNEQFF	TGCGCCAGCAGCCAAGTCCCTTATGGGGGAGGTTCCTACAATGAGCAGTTCTTC
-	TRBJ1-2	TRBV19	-	CASTSPGERVGYTF	TGTGCCAGTACCTCACCCGGGGAAAGAGTGGGCTACACCTTC
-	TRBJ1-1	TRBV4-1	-	CASSQESTRGSTEAFF	TGCGCCAGCAGCCAAGAGAGTACAAGAGGGAGCACTGAAGCTTTCTTT
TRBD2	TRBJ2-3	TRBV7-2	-	CASSPTSGGGGTQYF	TGTGCCAGCAGCCCGACTAGCGGGGGTGGTGGTACGCAGTATTTT
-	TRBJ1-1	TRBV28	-	CASSLQDNTEAFF	TGTGCCAGCAGTTTACAGGATAACACTGAAGCTTTCTTT
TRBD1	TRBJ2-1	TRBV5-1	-	CASSTGQGMDEQFF	TGCGCCAGCAGCACCGGACAGGGTATGGATGAGCAGTTCTTC
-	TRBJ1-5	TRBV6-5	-	CASSYSGTSNQPQHF	TGTGCCAGCAGTTACTCGGGGACTTCAAATCAGCCCCAGCATTTT
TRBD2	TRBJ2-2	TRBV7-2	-	CASSLDIAGGGTGELFF	TGTGCCAGCAGCTTAGATATTGCGGGAGGCGGGACCGGGGAGCTGTTTTTT